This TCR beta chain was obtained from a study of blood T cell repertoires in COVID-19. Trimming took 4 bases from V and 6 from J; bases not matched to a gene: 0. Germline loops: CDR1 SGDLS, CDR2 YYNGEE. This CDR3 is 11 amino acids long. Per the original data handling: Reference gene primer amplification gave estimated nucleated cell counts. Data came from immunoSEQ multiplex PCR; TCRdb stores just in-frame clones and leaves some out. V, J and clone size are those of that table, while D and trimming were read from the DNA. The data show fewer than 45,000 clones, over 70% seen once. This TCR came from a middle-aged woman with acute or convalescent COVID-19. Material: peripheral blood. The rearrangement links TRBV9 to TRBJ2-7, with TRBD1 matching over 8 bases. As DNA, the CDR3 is TGTGCCAGCAGCCAGGGGGCCGAGCAGTACTTC. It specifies CASSQGAEQYF. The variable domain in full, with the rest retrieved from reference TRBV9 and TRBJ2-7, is DSGVTQTPKHLITATGQRVTLRCSPRSGDLSVYWYQQSLDQGLQFLIQYYNGEERAKGNILERFSAQQFPDLHSELNLSSLELGDSALYFCASSQGAEQYFGPGTRLTVT.